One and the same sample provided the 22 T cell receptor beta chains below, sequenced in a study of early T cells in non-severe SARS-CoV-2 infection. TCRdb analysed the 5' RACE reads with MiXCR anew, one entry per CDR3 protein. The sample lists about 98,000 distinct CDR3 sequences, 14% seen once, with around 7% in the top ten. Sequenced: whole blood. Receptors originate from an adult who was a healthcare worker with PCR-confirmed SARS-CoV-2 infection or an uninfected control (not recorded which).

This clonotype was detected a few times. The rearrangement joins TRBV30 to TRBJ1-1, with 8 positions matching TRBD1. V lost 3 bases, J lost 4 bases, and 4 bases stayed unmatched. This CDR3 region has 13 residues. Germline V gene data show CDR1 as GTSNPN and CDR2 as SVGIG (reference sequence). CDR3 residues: CAWSRGQGTEAFF. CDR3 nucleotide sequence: TGTGCCTGGAGCAGGGGGCAGGGCACTGAAGCTTTCTTT.

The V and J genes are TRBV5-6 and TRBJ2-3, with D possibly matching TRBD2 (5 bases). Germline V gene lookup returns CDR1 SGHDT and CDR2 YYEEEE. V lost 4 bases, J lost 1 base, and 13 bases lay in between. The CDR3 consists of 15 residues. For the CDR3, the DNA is TGTGCCAGCAGCCGACTGGAGGATGGCACAGATACGCAGTATTTT. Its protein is CASSRLEDGTDTQYF.

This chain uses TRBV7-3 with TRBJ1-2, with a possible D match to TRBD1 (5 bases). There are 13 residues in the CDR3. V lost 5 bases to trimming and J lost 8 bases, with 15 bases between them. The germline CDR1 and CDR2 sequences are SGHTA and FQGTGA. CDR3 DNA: TGTGCCAGCAGCCCAACTCAGGGCCGCGGCTACACCTTC. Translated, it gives CASSPTQGRGYTF.

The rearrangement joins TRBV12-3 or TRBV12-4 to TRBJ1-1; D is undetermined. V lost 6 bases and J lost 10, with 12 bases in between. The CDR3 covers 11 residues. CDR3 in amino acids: CASRSEGLAFF. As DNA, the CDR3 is TGTGCCAGCAGGTCGGAGGGTTTAGCTTTCTTT.

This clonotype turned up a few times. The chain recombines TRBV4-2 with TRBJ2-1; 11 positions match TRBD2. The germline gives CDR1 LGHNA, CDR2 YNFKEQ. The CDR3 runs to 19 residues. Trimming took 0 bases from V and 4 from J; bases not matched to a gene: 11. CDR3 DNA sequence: TGTGCCAGCAGCCAAGAGACTAGCGGGGCTCGGTTAATATACAATGAGCAGTTCTTC. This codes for CASSQETSGARLIYNEQFF.

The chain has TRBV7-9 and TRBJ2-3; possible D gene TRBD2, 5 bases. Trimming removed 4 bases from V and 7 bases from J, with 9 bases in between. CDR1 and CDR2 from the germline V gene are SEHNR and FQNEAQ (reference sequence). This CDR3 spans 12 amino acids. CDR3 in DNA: TGTGCCAGCAGCTCTGGACTGAATACGCAGTATTTT. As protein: CASSSGLNTQYF. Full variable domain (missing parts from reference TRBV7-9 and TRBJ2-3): DTGVSQNPRHKITKRGQNVTFRCDPISEHNRLYWYRQTLGQGPEFLTYFQNEAQLEKSRLLSDRFSAERPKGSFSTLEIQRTEQGDSAMYLCASSSGLNTQYFGPGTRLTVL.

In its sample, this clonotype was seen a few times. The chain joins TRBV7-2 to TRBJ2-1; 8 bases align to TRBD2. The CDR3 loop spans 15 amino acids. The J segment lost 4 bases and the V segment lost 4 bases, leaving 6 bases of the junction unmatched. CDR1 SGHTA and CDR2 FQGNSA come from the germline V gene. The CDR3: CASSSGAGGYNEQFF. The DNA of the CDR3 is TGTGCCAGCAGCTCCGGGGCGGGAGGTTACAATGAGCAGTTCTTC.

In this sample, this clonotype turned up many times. Here the CDR3 reads CASQPGQWTSMGTDTQYF. In nucleotides, the CDR3 is TGTGCCAGCCAGCCGGGACAGTGGACTAGCATGGGCACAGATACGCAGTATTTT. This sequence joins TRBV19 and TRBJ2-3; a possible D gene is TRBD2 (8 bases). The CDR3 is made up of 18 amino acids. Germline V CDR1 and CDR2: LNHDA, SQIVND (reference sequence). The V gene lost 9 bases and the J gene lost 1 base, with 26 bases spanning the gap.

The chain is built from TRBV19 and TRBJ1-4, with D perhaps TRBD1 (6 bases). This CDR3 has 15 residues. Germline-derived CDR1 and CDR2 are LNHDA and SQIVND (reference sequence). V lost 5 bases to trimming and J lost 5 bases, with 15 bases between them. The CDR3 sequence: CASSHYRDGNEKLFF. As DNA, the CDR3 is TGTGCCAGTAGTCACTACAGGGACGGAAATGAAAAACTGTTTTTT.

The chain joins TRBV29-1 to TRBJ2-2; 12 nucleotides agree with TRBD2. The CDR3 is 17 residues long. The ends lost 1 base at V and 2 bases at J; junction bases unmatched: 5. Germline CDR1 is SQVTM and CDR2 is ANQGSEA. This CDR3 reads CSVEVGLAGSNTGELFF. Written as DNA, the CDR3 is TGCAGCGTTGAAGTAGGACTAGCGGGATCTAACACCGGGGAGCTGTTTTTT.

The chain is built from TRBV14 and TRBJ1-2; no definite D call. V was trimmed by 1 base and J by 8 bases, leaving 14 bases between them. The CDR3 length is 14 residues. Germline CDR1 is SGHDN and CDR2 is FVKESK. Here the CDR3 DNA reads TGTGCCAGCAGCCAAGTAACCCTCCCTCGGGGCTACACCTTC. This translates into CASSQVTLPRGYTF.

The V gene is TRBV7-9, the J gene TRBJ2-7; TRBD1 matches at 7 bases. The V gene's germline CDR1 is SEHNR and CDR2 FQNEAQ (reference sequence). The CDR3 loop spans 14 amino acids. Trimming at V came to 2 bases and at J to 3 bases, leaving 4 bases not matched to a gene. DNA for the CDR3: TGTGCCAGCAGCTTAACAGGGGTCATCTACGAGCAGTACTTC. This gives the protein CASSLTGVIYEQYF.

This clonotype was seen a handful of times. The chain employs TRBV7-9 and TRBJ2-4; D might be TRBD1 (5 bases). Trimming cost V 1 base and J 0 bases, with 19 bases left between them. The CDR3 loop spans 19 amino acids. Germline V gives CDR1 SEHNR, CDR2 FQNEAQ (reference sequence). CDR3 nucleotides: TGTGCCAGCAGCTTAGTTCGGTTAGGGGATTTCCTAGCCAAAAACATTCAGTACTTC. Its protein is CASSLVRLGDFLAKNIQYF.

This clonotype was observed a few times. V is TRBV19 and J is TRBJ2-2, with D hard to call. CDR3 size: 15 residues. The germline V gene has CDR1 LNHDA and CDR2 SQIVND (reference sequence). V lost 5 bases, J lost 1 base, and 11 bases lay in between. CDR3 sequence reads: CASSARNKNTGELFF. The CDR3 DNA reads TGTGCCAGTAGTGCCCGGAACAAGAACACCGGGGAGCTGTTTTTT.

The CDR3 nucleotides are TGTGCCAGCAGAACCAGGGACAGCGTGAACACTGAAGCTTTCTTT. Translated, it gives CASRTRDSVNTEAFF. The chain recombines TRBV7-9 with TRBJ1-1; the match to TRBD1 covers 7 bases. The germline V gene encodes CDR1 SEHNR and CDR2 FQNEAQ (reference sequence). V trimming: 6 bases; J trimming: 0 bases; junction bases outside the gene matches: 7. CDR3 size: 15 residues.

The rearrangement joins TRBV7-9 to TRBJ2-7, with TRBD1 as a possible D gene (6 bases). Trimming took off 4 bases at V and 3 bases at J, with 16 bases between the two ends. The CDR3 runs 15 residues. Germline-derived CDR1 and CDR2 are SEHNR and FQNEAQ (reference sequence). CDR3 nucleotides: TGTGCCAGCAGCTCAACAGGGAATGGTGGCTACGAGCAGTACTTC. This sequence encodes CASSSTGNGGYEQYF.

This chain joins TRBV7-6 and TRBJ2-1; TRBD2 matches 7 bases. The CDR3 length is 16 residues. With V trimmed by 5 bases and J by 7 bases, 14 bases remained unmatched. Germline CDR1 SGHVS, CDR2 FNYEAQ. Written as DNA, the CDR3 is TGTGCCAGCAGCCGGCCCCCGCGGGAGATGGTAAATGAGCAGTTCTTC. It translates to CASSRPPREMVNEQFF.

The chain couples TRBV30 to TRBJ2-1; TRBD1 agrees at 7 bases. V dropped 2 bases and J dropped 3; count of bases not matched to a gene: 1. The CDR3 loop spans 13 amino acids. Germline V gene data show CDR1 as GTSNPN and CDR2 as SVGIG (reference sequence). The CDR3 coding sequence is TGTGCCTGGAGTCCAGGGGGCTACAATGAGCAGTTCTTC. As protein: CAWSPGGYNEQFF.

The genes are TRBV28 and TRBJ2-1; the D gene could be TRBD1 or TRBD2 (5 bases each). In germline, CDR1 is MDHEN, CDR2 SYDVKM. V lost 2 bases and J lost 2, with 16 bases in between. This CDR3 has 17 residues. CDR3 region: CASSLLRGLATYNEQFF. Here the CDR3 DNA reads TGTGCCAGCAGTTTACTCCGGGGCCTCGCGACCTACAATGAGCAGTTCTTC.

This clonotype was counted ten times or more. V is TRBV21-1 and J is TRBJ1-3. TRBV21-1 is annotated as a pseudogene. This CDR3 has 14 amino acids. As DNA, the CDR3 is TGTGCCAGCCCCTCGCGCCGGGTAGGAAACACCATATATTTT. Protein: CASPSRRVGNTIYF.

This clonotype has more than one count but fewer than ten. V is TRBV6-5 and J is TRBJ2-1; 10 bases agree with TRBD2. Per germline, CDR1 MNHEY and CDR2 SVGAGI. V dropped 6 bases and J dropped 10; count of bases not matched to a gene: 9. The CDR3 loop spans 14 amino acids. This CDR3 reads CASRGAGGPREQFF. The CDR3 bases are TGTGCCAGCAGGGGAGCGGGAGGGCCGCGGGAGCAGTTCTTC.

The CDR3 bases are TGTGCCAGCAGCTTAGCCCAGGGAGCAGATACGCAGTATTTT. This translates into CASSLAQGADTQYF. The chain uses TRBV7-2 and TRBJ2-3, with D perhaps matching TRBD1 or TRBD2 (5 bases each). Trimming took 0 bases from V and 4 from J, leaving 8 bases between them. Germline CDR1 and CDR2: SGHTA and FQGNSA. The CDR3 is 14 amino acids.